This T cell receptor beta chain was recovered during a study of T-cell reconstitution after alpha-beta-depleted transplantation in children. The library targeted TCRbeta and was prepared with unique molecular identifiers. TCRdb reprocessed the PCR reads via MiXCR and lists one record per CDR3 protein. The sample has approximately 200,000 distinct CDR3 sequences, roughly 15% seen once. CDR3 length equals 15 residues. The germline gives CDR1 MGHDK, CDR2 SYGVNS. V lost 4 bases, J lost 5 bases, and 6 bases stayed unmatched. This clonotype was found a few times. The origin of this receptor is a human donor who donated a stem cell graft to a child with acute lymphoblastic leukemia. The J gene is TRBJ2-1, the V gene TRBV25-1, with TRBD1 matching over 9 bases. Here the sequenced sample was PBMCs from the stem cell graft donor, taken from the stem cell graft. CDR3 sequence: CASSATGTGNNEQFF. CDR3 in DNA: TGTGCCAGCAGTGCGACCGGGACAGGGAACAATGAGCAGTTCTTC. Together with reference TRBV25-1 and TRBJ2-1, the CDR3 gives the full variable domain: EADIYQTPRYLVIGTGKKITLECSQTMGHDKMYWYQQDPGMELHLIHYSYGVNSTEKGDLSSESTVSRIRTEHFPLTLESARPSHTSQYLCASSATGTGNNEQFFGPGTRLTVL.